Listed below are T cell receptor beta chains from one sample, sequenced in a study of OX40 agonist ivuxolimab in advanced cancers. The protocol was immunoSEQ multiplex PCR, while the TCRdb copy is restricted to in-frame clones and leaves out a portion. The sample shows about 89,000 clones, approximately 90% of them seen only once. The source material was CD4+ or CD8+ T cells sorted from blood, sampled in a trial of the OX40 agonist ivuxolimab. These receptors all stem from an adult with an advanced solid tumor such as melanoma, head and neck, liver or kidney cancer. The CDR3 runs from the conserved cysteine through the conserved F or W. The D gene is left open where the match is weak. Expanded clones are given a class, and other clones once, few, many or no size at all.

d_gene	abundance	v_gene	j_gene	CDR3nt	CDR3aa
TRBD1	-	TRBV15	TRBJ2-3	TGTGCCACCAGGCCACCGGGACAGGGGACCACAGATACGCAGTATTTT	CATRPPGQGTTDTQYF
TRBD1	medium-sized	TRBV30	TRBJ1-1	TGTGCCTGGAGTGTAACAGGGGGACCCACTGAAGCTTTCTTT	CAWSVTGGPTEAFF
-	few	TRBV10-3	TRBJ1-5	TGTGCCATCAGTGAAGGGCCGGTGGGACAGCCCCAGCATTTT	CAISEGPVGQPQHF
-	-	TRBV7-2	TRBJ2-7	TGTGCCAGCAGCTACCCGTCGGGGGTTTTCTACGAGCAGTACTTC	CASSYPSGVFYEQYF
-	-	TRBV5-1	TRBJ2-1	TGCGCCAGCAGCTTGTCCGTTGAGCAGTTCTTC	CASSLSVEQFF
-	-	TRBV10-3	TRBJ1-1	TGTGCCATCGATAAAGATGGGAACACTGAAGCTTTCTTT	CAIDKDGNTEAFF
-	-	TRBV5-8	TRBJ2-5	TGTGCCAGCAGCAACGGGGACAAAACTTACCCCCAGACCCAGTACTTC	CASSNGDKTYPQTQYF
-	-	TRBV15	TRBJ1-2	TGTGCCACCAGCAGAGATTTCGACAGTAACTATGGCTACACCTTC	CATSRDFDSNYGYTF
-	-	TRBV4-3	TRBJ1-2	TGCGCCAGCAGCCAAGATCCGAGGTCAGACTATGGCTACACCTTC	CASSQDPRSDYGYTF
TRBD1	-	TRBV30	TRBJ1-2	TGTGCCTGGGGCGGGACAGGGCTATCTAGAGATGGCTACACCTTC	CAWGGTGLSRDGYTF
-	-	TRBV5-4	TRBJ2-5	TGTGCCAGCAGCGGTGCGGGGGCGCCTAAAGAGACCCAGTACTTC	CASSGAGAPKETQYF
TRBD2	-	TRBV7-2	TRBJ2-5	TGTGCCAGCAGCTTATCCCTCTCGACTAGCGGGGGGGCGGTCGCCCAGTACTTC	CASSLSLSTSGGAVAQYF
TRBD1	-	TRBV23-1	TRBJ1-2	TGCGCCAGCAGTCACCTATATACGGGACAGGGAACCTATGGCTACACCTTC	CASSHLYTGQGTYGYTF
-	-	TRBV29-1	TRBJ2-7	TGCAGCGTCGTAGTAGGGCGACTCTACGAGCAGTACTTC	CSVVVGRLYEQYF